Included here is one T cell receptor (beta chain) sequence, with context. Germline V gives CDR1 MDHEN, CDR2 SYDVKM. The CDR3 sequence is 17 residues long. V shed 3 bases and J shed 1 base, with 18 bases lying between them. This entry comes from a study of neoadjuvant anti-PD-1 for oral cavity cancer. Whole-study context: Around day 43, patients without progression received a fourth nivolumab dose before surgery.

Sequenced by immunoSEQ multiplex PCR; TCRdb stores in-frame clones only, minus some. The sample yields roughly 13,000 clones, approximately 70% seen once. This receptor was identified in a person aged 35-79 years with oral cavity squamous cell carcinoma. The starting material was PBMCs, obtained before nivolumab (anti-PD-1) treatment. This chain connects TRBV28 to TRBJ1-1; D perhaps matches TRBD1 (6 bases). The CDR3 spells CASSFSLGGRSNTEAFF. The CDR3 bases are TGTGCCAGCAGTTTCTCCCTCGGGGGGCGGTCGAACACTGAAGCTTTCTTT. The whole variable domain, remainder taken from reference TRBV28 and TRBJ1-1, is DVKVTQSSRYLVKRTGEKVFLECVQDMDHENMFWYRQDPGLGLRLIYFSYDVKMKEKGDIPEGYSVSREKKERFSLILESASTNQTSMYLCASSFSLGGRSNTEAFFGQGTRLTVV.